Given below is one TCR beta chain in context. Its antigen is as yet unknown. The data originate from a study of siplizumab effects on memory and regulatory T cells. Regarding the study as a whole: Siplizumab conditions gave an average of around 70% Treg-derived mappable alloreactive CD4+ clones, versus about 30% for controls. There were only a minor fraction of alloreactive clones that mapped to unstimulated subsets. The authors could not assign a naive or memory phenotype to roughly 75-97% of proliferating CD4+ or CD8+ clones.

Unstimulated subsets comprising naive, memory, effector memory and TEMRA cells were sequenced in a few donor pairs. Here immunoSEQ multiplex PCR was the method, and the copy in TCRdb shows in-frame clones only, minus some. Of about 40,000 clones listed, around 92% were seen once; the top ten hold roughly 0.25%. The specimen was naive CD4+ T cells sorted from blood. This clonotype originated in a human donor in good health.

The CDR3 loop reads CASSLGTSEFDTQYF. The CDR3, as DNA: TGCGCCAGCAGCCTAGGGACTAGCGAATTTGATACGCAGTATTTT. This chain uses TRBV5-1 with TRBJ2-3; 10 bases match TRBD2. Losses at the gene ends were 4 bases for V and 6 bases for J; bases not matched to a gene: 8. Germline values: CDR1 SGHRS, CDR2 YFSETQ. CDR3 size: 15 residues.